This TCR beta chain is drawn from a study of T cell responses to AZD1222 COVID-19 vaccine. Study in general: Pooled in the analysis were second doses at about 4 or about 12 weeks.

Concerning this clone itself: Its target is not known.

Germline values: CDR1 SQVTM, CDR2 ANQGSEA. This CDR3 has 12 amino acids. V lost 4 bases, J lost 4 bases, and 10 bases lay in between. Findings of the study overall: Spike-specific TCR breadth and depth went up after people got two AZD1222 doses. Donors were mostly white British, more females; clonal diversity possibly underestimated. Reports say nearly half of spike-specific TCRs go after unmutated variant regions.

Assay: immunoSEQ multiplex PCR; the TCRdb copy retains only in-frame clones and omits some. This table holds around 70,000 clones, over 60% found once. The receptor comes from an adult in good health. The chain employs TRBV29-1 and TRBJ2-5; D remains unclear. The specimen was peripheral blood, collected on day 0 of AZD1222 vaccination. This chain's CDR3 is CSVVVQRETQYF. Written as DNA, the CDR3 is TGCAGCGTTGTAGTACAACGAGAGACCCAGTACTTC.